In this sample, the clone carrying this T cell receptor beta chain turned up a few times. Profiled with immunoSEQ multiplex PCR; TCRdb holds only in-frame clones, not every one. The profile shows more than 85,000 clones, approximately 80% of them singletons. The data derive from a study of blood T cell repertoires in COVID-19. The TCR comes from a human donor in a cohort sampled during active COVID-19. The sample was peripheral blood.

DNA for the CDR3: TGTGCCAGCAGCCGATACGGACAGTATAATGAAAAACTGTTTTTT. This gives the protein CASSRYGQYNEKLFF. V usage is TRBV4-2 and J usage is TRBJ1-4, with TRBD1 as a possible D gene (6 bases). Germline V lookup: CDR1 LGHNA, CDR2 YNFKEQ. CDR3 length: 15 amino acids. The V end was cut by 4 bases, the J end by 4 bases, with 13 bases between.